Below are 25 T cell receptor beta chains sequenced from a single sample in a study of blood T cell repertoires in COVID-19. Clones were sequenced by immunoSEQ multiplex PCR, and TCRdb holds only the in-frame ones, with some missing. The sample consists of roughly 18,000 clones, roughly 82% of them appearing once. Source material: peripheral blood. The source of these receptors is a man aged 65-85 years with COVID-19, enrolled during active disease.

The chain couples TRBV5-1 to TRBJ1-1; TRBD1 aligns across 9 bases. From germline, CDR1 is SGHRS and CDR2 YFSETQ. CDR3 length: 14 amino acids. J lost 3 bases, V lost 4 bases, and 4 bases had no gene match. The CDR3 region has the DNA TGCGCCAGCAGCCGGGGACAGGGAGACACTGAAGCTTTCTTT. Its translation is CASSRGQGDTEAFF.

This clone has a handful of counts. This chain joins TRBV9 and TRBJ1-1; D is undetermined. Looked up from germline, CDR1 is SGDLS and CDR2 is YYNGEE. Trimming cost V 4 bases and J 4 bases, with 11 bases left between them. CDR3 length equals 13 residues. The CDR3 is CASSPTGGTEAFF. The CDR3 nucleotides read TGTGCCAGCAGCCCCACGGGTGGCACTGAAGCTTTCTTT. Complete variable domain (other parts from reference TRBV9 and TRBJ1-1): DSGVTQTPKHLITATGQRVTLRCSPRSGDLSVYWYQQSLDQGLQFLIQYYNGEERAKGNILERFSAQQFPDLHSELNLSSLELGDSALYFCASSPTGGTEAFFGQGTRLTVV.

The V call is TRBV18, the J call TRBJ1-2, with a tentative D call TRBD1 (6 bases). Germline V gives CDR1 KGHSH, CDR2 LQKENI. This CDR3 region has 13 residues. The ends were cut back, 6 bases at V and 8 bases at J, with 16 bases in the middle. The CDR3 sequence is CASSSEDSWGYTF. The CDR3 bases are TGTGCCAGCTCTTCCGAGGACAGTTGGGGCTACACCTTC.

This rearrangement joins TRBV19 to TRBJ1-2, with TRBD1 matching over 9 bases. The CDR3 extends over 15 amino acids. Germline V gene data show CDR1 as LNHDA and CDR2 as SQIVND (reference sequence). Germline trimming cut 7 bases from V and 4 bases from J; bases unmatched to any gene: 10. The CDR3 DNA follows: TGTGCCAGTAATCCTCCGGGACAGGGATTCTATGGCTACACCTTC. It is translated as CASNPPGQGFYGYTF. Variable domain in full (rest from reference TRBV19 and TRBJ1-2): DGGITQSPKYLFRKEGQNVTLSCEQNLNHDAMYWYRQDPGQGLRLIYYSQIVNDFQKGDIAEGYSVSREKKESFPLTVTSAQKNPTAFYLCASNPPGQGFYGYTFGSGTRLTVV.

This clone was seen a few times. The rearrangement joins TRBV3-1 (or the pseudogene TRBV3-2) to TRBJ1-2; D unclear. The CDR3 covers 14 residues. Trimming removed 6 bases from V and 3 bases from J, with 14 bases in between. Germline CDR1 and CDR2: LGHDT and YNNKEL (reference sequence). The CDR3 sequence: CASSPGPKDYGYTF. CDR3 DNA: TGTGCCAGCAGTCCGGGTCCCAAGGACTATGGCTACACCTTC.

The chain employs TRBV12-3 or TRBV12-4 and TRBJ1-2, with 8 bases fitting TRBD1. The CDR3 loop spans 13 amino acids. V lost 6 bases and J lost 5; bases outside the gene matches: 5. CDR3 in DNA: TGTGCCAGCAGCCCCGGGACAGGTTATGGCTACACCTTC. This sequence encodes CASSPGTGYGYTF.

CDR3 residues: CASSKVGDRGRLADTQYF. The CDR3 coding sequence is TGTGCCAGCAGCAAAGTCGGGGACAGGGGGCGTCTGGCAGATACGCAGTATTTT. The genes are TRBV21-1 and TRBJ2-3; TRBD1 is the table's D call and was not checked against the DNA. TRBV21-1 is a pseudogene segment. The CDR3 has 18 residues.

This clone has a handful of counts. The chain carries TRBV28 and TRBJ2-1, with 9 bases matching TRBD2. CDR3 size: 14 residues. Germline V lookup: CDR1 MDHEN, CDR2 SYDVKM. The J segment lost 7 bases and the V segment lost 5 bases, leaving 6 bases of the junction unmatched. The CDR3 nucleotides are TGTGCCAGCAGTACCTCTAGCGGGAATAATGAGCAGTTCTTC. The encoded protein is CASSTSSGNNEQFF.

This clone came up once. This chain links TRBV9 with TRBJ2-3, with 7 positions matching TRBD2. The CDR3 extends over 13 amino acids. V lost 3 bases and J lost 4; bases outside the gene matches: 2. The V gene's germline CDR1 is SGDLS and CDR2 YYNGEE. CDR3 DNA: TGTGCCAGCAGCGATGGACTAGCAGATACGCAGTATTTT. Translated: CASSDGLADTQYF. The full variable domain, its missing parts supplied by reference TRBV9 and TRBJ2-3, is DSGVTQTPKHLITATGQRVTLRCSPRSGDLSVYWYQQSLDQGLQFLIQYYNGEERAKGNILERFSAQQFPDLHSELNLSSLELGDSALYFCASSDGLADTQYFGPGTRLTVL.

This clone appeared a few times. This chain uses TRBV21-1 with TRBJ1-2; no check of the table's D call, TRBD1, against the DNA was made. TRBV21-1 constitutes a pseudogene. The CDR3 sequence is 14 residues long. CDR3 sequence (DNA): TGTGCCAGTAAACCCTTGACAGGACACTATGGCTACACCTTC. Translation gives CASKPLTGHYGYTF.

This clone has only a few counts. The chain has TRBV6-1 and TRBJ2-2; 9 positions agree with TRBD2. CDR1 is MNHNS, CDR2 SASEGT, per germline. The CDR3 sequence is 16 residues long. V lost 2 bases to trimming and J lost 5 bases; unmatched junction nucleotides: 6. CDR3 in DNA: TGTGCCAGCAGTGAATGGGCTAGCGGGATGACCGGGGAGCTGTTTTTT. Translated, it gives CASSEWASGMTGELFF.

This clone was counted between two and nine times. This CDR3 is CASGLAGVHEQYF. The DNA of the CDR3 is TGTGCCAGTGGACTAGCGGGAGTCCACGAGCAGTACTTC. The rearrangement links TRBV27 to TRBJ2-7; 13 nucleotides match TRBD2. Germline CDR1 reads MNHEY; CDR2 reads SMNVEV (reference sequence). Trimming took 9 bases from V and 5 from J; bases not matched to a gene: 4. The CDR3 is 13 amino acids.

This chain links TRBV4-2 with TRBJ1-5; maybe TRBD1 (6 bases). Trimming cost V 2 bases and J 0 bases, with 8 bases left between them. Germline lookup yields CDR1 LGHNA and CDR2 YNFKEQ. This CDR3 has 15 amino acids. CDR3 protein: CASSQRGGSNQPQHF. Here the CDR3 DNA reads TGTGCCAGCAGCCAAAGGGGGGGTAGCAATCAGCCCCAGCATTTT.

This clone was counted a single time. The chain couples TRBV6-5 to TRBJ2-7; 9 bases are shared with TRBD2. The CDR3 covers 14 residues. The V segment lost 2 bases and the J segment 3 bases; nucleotides outside the gene matches: 2. Germline CDR1 and CDR2: MNHEY and SVGAGI. The CDR3 DNA reads as TGTGCCAGCAGTTACGGGACTAGCAGCTACGAGCAGTACTTC. It specifies CASSYGTSSYEQYF.

This clone was seen a few times. The gene calls are TRBV7-2 and TRBJ2-2, with no clear D. CDR1 SGHTA and CDR2 FQGNSA come from the germline V gene. V gave up 5 bases and J gave up 6 bases, with 10 bases separating them. The CDR3 has 13 residues. Here the CDR3 DNA reads TGTGCCAGCAGCGGCTCTTGGCCCGGGGAGCTGTTTTTT. Encoded protein: CASSGSWPGELFF.

The chain employs TRBV6-2 or TRBV6-3 and TRBJ2-7; 8 bases are a match to TRBD2. This CDR3 has 14 amino acids. Trimming cost V 5 bases and J 5 bases; bases outside gene matches: 8. Germline CDR1 is MNHEY and CDR2 is SVGEGT. CDR3 sequence (DNA): TGTGCCAGCAGTGTAGCGGGGTGGGACGACGAGCAGTACTTC. It specifies CASSVAGWDDEQYF.

The chain couples TRBV4-2 to TRBJ1-1; 10 nucleotides match TRBD1. This CDR3 is built from 14 residues. V shed 1 base, J shed 8 bases, and the junction held 4 bases outside the gene matches. From germline, CDR1 is LGHNA and CDR2 YNFKEQ. Here the CDR3 DNA reads TGTGCCAGCAGCCAAGCACCGGGACAGGGGGAAGCTTTCTTT. Amino acids: CASSQAPGQGEAFF.

In its sample, this clone was seen once. CDR3 nucleotide sequence: TGTGCCAGCAGCAAAAACCCGCTGCGAGGAGAGAAAGAGACCCAGTACTTC. It is translated as CASSKNPLRGEKETQYF. This rearrangement joins TRBV21-1 to TRBJ2-5; TRBD2, the table's D call, lacks a check against the DNA. TRBV21-1 constitutes a pseudogene. The CDR3 extends over 17 amino acids.

This chain uses TRBV6-5 with TRBJ1-5; D call uncertain. Trimming left V 4 bases short and J 7 bases short, with 17 bases between. CDR1 is MNHEY and CDR2 is SVGAGI in the germline V gene. The CDR3 covers 15 residues. The CDR3 here is CASSLMAGPLQPQHF. In nucleotides, the CDR3 is TGTGCCAGCAGTTTGATGGCAGGCCCGTTACAGCCCCAGCATTTT.

This clone was observed a few times. V gene TRBV3-1 (or the pseudogene TRBV3-2) combines with J gene TRBJ1-3; D gene uncertain. Trimming removed 3 bases at V and 7 bases at J, with 10 bases between. Germline CDR1 reads LGHDT; CDR2 reads YNNKEL (reference sequence). This CDR3 is 13 amino acids long. In DNA form, the CDR3 reads TGTGCCAGCAGCCAGGCCTCCGGGAACACCATATATTTT. Translated, it gives CASSQASGNTIYF.

The chain recombines TRBV11-1 with TRBJ1-4; D not resolved. The CDR3 loop spans 14 amino acids. Trimming took 5 bases from V and 4 from J, leaving 11 bases between them. Germline V CDR1 and CDR2: SGHAT, FQDESV (reference sequence). In nucleotides, the CDR3 is TGTGCCAGCAGCGGCGAGGGTAGTAATGAAAAACTGTTTTTT. It translates to CASSGEGSNEKLFF.

The chain carries TRBV3-1 (or the pseudogene TRBV3-2) and TRBJ2-2; D remains ambiguous. There are 13 residues in the CDR3. CDR1 and CDR2 (germline): LGHDT, YNNKEL (reference sequence). Trimming stripped 0 bases from V and 8 bases from J, with 7 bases between. The DNA for the CDR3 is TGTGCCAGCAGCCAAGAGTCCCGGGGGGAGCTGTTTTTT. It encodes CASSQESRGELFF.

This clone was detected once. CDR3 residues: CSVGTGTNSNQPQHF. CDR3 sequence (DNA): TGCAGCGTTGGGACAGGGACTAATAGCAATCAGCCCCAGCATTTT. The chain combines TRBV29-1 with TRBJ1-5, with 8 bases that match TRBD1. Germline values: CDR1 SQVTM, CDR2 ANQGSEA. The CDR3 extends over 15 amino acids. The trim removed 4 bases at V and 0 bases at J, leaving 5 bases unmatched.

J is TRBJ1-3 and V is TRBV3-1 (or the pseudogene TRBV3-2); a possible D gene is TRBD1 (6 bases). Germline assignment: CDR1 LGHDT and CDR2 YNNKEL (reference sequence). The V end was cut by 3 bases, the J end by 2 bases, with 8 bases between. This CDR3 spans 14 amino acids. The CDR3 here is CASSQGAAGNTIYF. The CDR3 DNA is TGTGCCAGCAGCCAGGGGGCGGCTGGAAACACCATATATTTT.

This sequence joins TRBV19 and TRBJ2-6; unclear D gene. Germline CDR1 reads LNHDA; CDR2 reads SQIVND (reference sequence). Trimming took off 0 bases at V and 4 bases at J, with 7 bases between the two ends. The CDR3 is 15 residues long. This chain's CDR3 is CASSIDLPGANVLTF. Here the CDR3 DNA reads TGTGCCAGTAGTATAGATCTACCAGGGGCCAACGTCCTGACTTTC.